This note documents a single T cell receptor (beta chain) sequence. The antigen remains undetermined. The V end was cut by 3 bases, the J end by 2 bases, with 13 bases between. The length of the CDR3 is 15 residues. Germline-derived CDR1 and CDR2 are SGHTA and FQGNSA. The PCR ran on 60 Vbeta and 13 Jbeta primers. Some clones are missing from TCRdb's copy, which holds only in-frame ones; the method was immunoSEQ multiplex PCR. The sample includes 100,000 to 150,000 clones, approximately 80% seen only once; the top ten take 1.3% to 1.5%. This specimen belongs to a study of cytomegalovirus exposure and HLA in healthy donors. Study at large: Samples from HLA-typed donors yielded about 86 million unique TCRs in an early data release.

Study-wide results and caveats: Later on, analysis showed that most CMV-associated TCR beta chains appeared to be HLA-restricted.

The sample comprised PBMCs. The chain recombines TRBV7-2 with TRBJ1-2; D possibly corresponds to TRBD1 (5 bases). This sequence was found in a woman aged 40 to 49 in good health and CMV-seronegative. CDR3: CASSFKTDPNYGYTF. The CDR3 DNA reads TGTGCCAGCAGCTTCAAGACAGACCCAAACTATGGCTACACCTTC.